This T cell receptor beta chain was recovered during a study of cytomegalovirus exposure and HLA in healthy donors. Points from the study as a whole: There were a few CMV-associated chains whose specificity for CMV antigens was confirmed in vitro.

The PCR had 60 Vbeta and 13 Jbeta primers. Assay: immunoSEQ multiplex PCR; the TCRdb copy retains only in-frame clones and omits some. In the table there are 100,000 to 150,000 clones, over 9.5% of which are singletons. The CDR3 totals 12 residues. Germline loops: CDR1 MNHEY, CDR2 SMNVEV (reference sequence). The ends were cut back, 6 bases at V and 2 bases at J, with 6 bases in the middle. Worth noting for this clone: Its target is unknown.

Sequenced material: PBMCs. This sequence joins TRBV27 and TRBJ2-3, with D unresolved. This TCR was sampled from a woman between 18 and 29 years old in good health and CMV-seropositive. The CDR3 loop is CASRRHTDTQYF. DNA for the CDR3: TGTGCCAGCAGACGACACACAGATACGCAGTATTTT.